This TCR beta chain was sequenced during a study of blood T cell repertoires in COVID-19. Study overall: Spain, Italy and the United States supplied samples that represented acute and convalescent COVID-19.

Germline V gives CDR1 SGHVS, CDR2 FNYEAQ. V gave up 4 bases and J gave up 5 bases; unmatched junction bases: 7. The CDR3 totals 16 residues. Self-reported history from a screening survey and questionnaire set each donor's cohort. In the study's own analysis: Amplification of reference gene primers provided the estimated nucleated cell counts. The repertoire was sequenced with immunoSEQ multiplex PCR; TCRdb's copy has only in-frame clones and lacks some. That table supplies the V and J calls and clone size; D and trimming were determined from the DNA. Here the sample spans 200,000 to 250,000 clones, approximately 86% being singletons.

The TCR sequence derives from a man aged 18 to 29 with acute COVID-19. Material for sequencing was PBMCs or T cells enriched from blood (not recorded which). The chain carries TRBV7-6 and TRBJ2-2; 10 bases align to TRBD1. The CDR3 sequence is CASSSYPGQGTGELFF. In DNA form, the CDR3 reads TGTGCCAGCAGCTCATATCCGGGACAGGGGACCGGGGAGCTGTTTTTT.